The source of this T cell receptor (beta chain) is a study of blood T cell repertoires in COVID-19 (dated by TCRdb to the early 2020s). Background for the entire study: Samples covering the acute and convalescent phases of COVID-19 were provided by collaborators in the United States, Italy and Spain. The prospective study material was composed of cDNA or gDNA derived from T cells, B-cell-depleted T cells, or PBMCs. Subjects who had been exposed to COVID-19, were actively infected with it, or had recovered from it provided the deeply sampled blood TCRbeta repertoires that made up the dataset. The repertoires were released in a freely available public database intended as a resource for research on the immune response to SARS-CoV-2. Samples came from the ongoing ImmuneRACE study (first 160 participants) plus 1,254 subjects from 6 global collaborators. Nearly every sample came with metadata listing a de-identified subject ID, COVID-19 status, age in years and sex. Where available, HLA class I and class II types were taken from metadata supplied by the sample provider and were not determined by assay-based typing.

TCRbeta CDR3 regions were amplified from genomic DNA by means of the immunoSEQ Assay, a bias-controlled multiplex PCR. In the original analysis: The number of nucleated cells in each sample was estimated by amplification of reference gene primers within the assay. To quantify the absolute abundance of each unique TCRbeta CDR3 rearrangement, sequence reads were collapsed and filtered. For each sample, productive Simpson clonality was calculated by taking the square root of Simpson's diversity index across productive rearrangements. What TCRdb holds here is the immuneACCESS table cut down to in-frame rearrangements. Part of the clones is not present; checked against another copy, under half of the missing clones reflect an unresolved V gene, and the others are unexplained. That table gives V, J and clone size, and the DNA gave D and trimming. This sample gives about 260,000 clones in total; about four fifths of them show up just once. The ten largest account for 1.5% to 1.9% of the sample.

With regard to this clone: No antigen is known for it. There are no base qualities to consult, and no much larger clone falls within one base.

Another Seattle source contributed samples from volunteer blood donors who had recovered from COVID-19. Whole blood was collected in K2EDTA tubes by collaborating institutions according to the institutions' own protocols. For TCRbeta analysis, collaborator samples were shipped as frozen whole blood, as isolated PBMCs, or as DNA extracted from either sample type. V is clipped by 0 bases and J by 4 bases, and the sequence between their germline boundaries is 18 bases long. The CDR3 numbers 18 residues from cysteine through phenylalanine. The CDR3 DNA has 54 bases and is translated from base 1. CDR1 and CDR2, per the germline V gene, are LGHNT and FRNRAP. The paper as a whole reports these results and caveats: The amount of clinical and demographic metadata varied by source and participant and was provided uncurated.

The sequence was collected from a woman aged 40 to 55 who had recovered from COVID-19. Sequenced sample: peripheral blood. This sequence uses TRBV12-5 and TRBJ2-2; the D segment could be TRBD2, given 6 matching bases. The CDR3 region reads CASGLVLGSGQPTGELFF. The nucleotide sequence is TGTGCTAGTGGTTTGGTATTAGGTAGCGGCCAACCCACCGGGGAGCTGTTTTTT.